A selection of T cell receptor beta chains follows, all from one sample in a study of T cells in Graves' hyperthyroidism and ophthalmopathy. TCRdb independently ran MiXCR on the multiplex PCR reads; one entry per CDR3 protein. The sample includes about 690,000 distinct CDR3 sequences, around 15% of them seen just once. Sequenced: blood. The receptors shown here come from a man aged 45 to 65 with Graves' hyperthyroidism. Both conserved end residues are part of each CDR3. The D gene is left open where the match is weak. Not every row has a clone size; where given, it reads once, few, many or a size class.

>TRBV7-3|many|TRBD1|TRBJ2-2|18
CASSLESTGTGNTGELFF
TGTGCCAGCAGCTTGGAGTCCACAGGGACAGGGAACACCGGGGAGCTGTTTTTT
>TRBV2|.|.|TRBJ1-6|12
CASSNLLSPLHF
TGTGCCAGCAGTAATTTACTTTCACCCCTCCACTTT
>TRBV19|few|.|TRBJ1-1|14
CASSSWVMNTEAFF
TGTGCCAGTAGTAGTTGGGTTATGAACACTGAAGCTTTCTTT
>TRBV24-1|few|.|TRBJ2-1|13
CATSDFGVNEQFF
TGTGCCACCAGTGATTTTGGGGTTAATGAGCAGTTCTTC
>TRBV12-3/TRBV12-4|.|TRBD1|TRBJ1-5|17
CASSPKPTGVGNQPQHF
TGTGCCAGCAGTCCCAAGCCGACAGGGGTAGGCAATCAGCCCCAGCATTTT
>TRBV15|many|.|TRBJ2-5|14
CATSRDSGQETQYF
TGTGCCACCAGCAGAGACAGCGGCCAAGAGACCCAGTACTTC
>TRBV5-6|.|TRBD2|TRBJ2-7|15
CASSLLGEGSYEQYF
TGTGCCAGCAGCTTGTTGGGGGAGGGAAGCTACGAGCAGTACTTC
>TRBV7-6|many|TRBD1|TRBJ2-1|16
CASSLTLGHRGVEQFF
TGTGCCAGCAGCTTAACCTTAGGTCACAGGGGAGTTGAGCAGTTCTTC
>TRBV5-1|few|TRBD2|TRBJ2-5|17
CASSSWPSGTAQETQYF
TGCGCCAGCAGCTCCTGGCCTAGCGGGACGGCGCAAGAGACCCAGTACTTC
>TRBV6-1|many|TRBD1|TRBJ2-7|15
CASSRGQGRDYEQYF
TGTGCCAGCAGCAGGGGACAGGGTAGGGACTACGAGCAGTACTTC